A single sample is the source of the 8 T cell receptor beta chains below, sequenced in a study of CD8+ T cells in alopecia areata. cDNA serving as the sequencing template came from extracted, reverse transcribed RNA. Profiling relied on immunoSEQ multiplex PCR, and the TCRdb table lists in-frame clones only, not all of them. Among around 250,000 clones listed, roughly two thirds were seen once. Specimen: CD4+ T cells sorted from blood, collected at week 0. The origin of the receptors is a human donor with alopecia areata.

This clone showed up just a few times. The chain links TRBV5-4 to TRBJ1-2; 7 positions agree with TRBD1. The V gene end was trimmed by 5 bases and the J gene end by 4 bases; junction bases not matched to a gene: 8. The CDR3 spans 14 residues. Germline V gives CDR1 SGHNT, CDR2 YYREEE (reference sequence). DNA of the CDR3: TGTGCCAGCAGGCCCGGGACAGACCCCTATGGCTACACCTTC. Protein product: CASRPGTDPYGYTF.

This rearrangement joins TRBV13 to TRBJ1-2, with D maybe TRBD1 (6 bases). CDR1 PRHDT and CDR2 FYEKMQ come from the germline V gene (reference sequence). The CDR3 extends over 13 amino acids. V lost 4 bases and J lost 2, with 8 bases in between. CDR3 DNA sequence: TGTGCCAGCAGCTGGACAGCGAACTATGGCTACACCTTC. This sequence encodes CASSWTANYGYTF.

CDR3 sequence (DNA): TGCAGCCTCCGGCGGGCAAGTCAAGAGACCCAGTACTTC. It is translated as CSLRRASQETQYF. The gene calls are TRBV29-1 and TRBJ2-5, with D perhaps TRBD2 (5 bases). The CDR3 loop spans 13 amino acids. V was pared by 8 bases and J by 2 bases, with 15 bases between. Germline assignment: CDR1 SQVTM and CDR2 ANQGSEA.

V usage is TRBV29-1 and J usage is TRBJ1-1, with 8 positions matching TRBD1. CDR1 and CDR2 from the germline V gene are SQVTM and ANQGSEA. The junction had 10 bases not matched to a gene; V was cut back by 8 bases and J by 11 bases. The CDR3 consists of 11 residues. Here the CDR3 DNA reads TGCAGCCAGGGGCAGGGGGCGCATGCTTTCTTT. This encodes CSQGQGAHAFF.

The V gene is TRBV4-3, the J gene TRBJ2-1; TRBD1 agrees at 9 bases. J gave up 9 bases and V 2 bases, and 5 bases lay outside the gene matches. This CDR3 is built from 14 residues. The germline V gene has CDR1 LGHNA and CDR2 YSLEER. The CDR3 sequence: CASSQRDRESEQFF. The CDR3 DNA reads as TGCGCCAGCAGCCAAAGGGACAGGGAAAGTGAGCAGTTCTTC.

The sample holds a few counts of this clone. V is TRBV4-3 and J is TRBJ2-2; a possible D gene is TRBD2 (6 bases). Trimming took off 4 bases at V and 3 bases at J, with 12 bases between the two ends. There are 15 residues in the CDR3. From germline, CDR1 is LGHNA and CDR2 YSLEER. CDR3 protein: CASSLGGLDTGELFF. The CDR3 nucleotides read TGCGCCAGCAGCCTGGGAGGCCTCGACACCGGGGAGCTGTTTTTT.

The rearrangement joins TRBV5-1 to TRBJ2-5; 10 bases map to TRBD1. Germline CDR1 SGHRS, CDR2 YFSETQ. This CDR3 has 15 residues. The V and J ends lost 4 bases and 5 bases, in that order; junction bases with no gene match: 8. The CDR3 protein is CASSLDRGRGETQYF. CDR3 in DNA: TGCGCCAGCAGCCTAGACAGGGGGCGCGGGGAGACCCAGTACTTC.

The genes are TRBV29-1 and TRBJ2-1; D not certain. The CDR3 is made up of 14 amino acids. Germline-derived CDR1 and CDR2 are SQVTM and ANQGSEA. V gave up 4 bases and J gave up 6 bases, with 16 bases separating them. DNA for the CDR3: TGCAGCGTTGTTATGGCGGAGCCCGCCAATGAGCAGTTCTTC. It codes for CSVVMAEPANEQFF.